This T cell receptor (beta chain) was documented in a study of beta chain features in type 1 diabetes (dated by TCRdb to the late 2010s). At the level of the whole study: No differences in mean age, gender distribution, total cell number or subset yield were found between patients and healthy donors. In the study, recently diagnosed type 1 diabetes patients and matched healthy donors were compared on the TCRB repertoires of their sorted circulating CD4+ T cell subsets. Across all samples, approximately 98,000,000 sorted cells were examined, and cell number per subset correlated strongly with RNA yield. Whereas all 30 or so donors provided naive and central memory subsets, regulatory and stem cell-like memory subsets were isolated from just 8 patients and roughly eight healthy donors.

The CDR3 numbers 14 residues from cysteine through phenylalanine. Just the 42-base CDR3 DNA is kept, in frame starting at base 1. Via the germline V gene (reference sequence), CDR1 is MNHEY and CDR2 SMNVEV. V trim: 4 bases; J trim: 2 bases; unmatched bases: 4. Notes on this clone: This receptor's antigen is unknown. Base qualities are not provided; no much larger clone lies one nucleotide away.

Each donor gave one peripheral blood draw, averaging roughly 100 mL, which was collected into heparinised tubes. Naive, central memory, regulatory and stem cell-like memory CD4+ T cells were sorted on a BD FACSAria II using a panel including CD45RO, CCR7, CD25, CD127, CD95 and CD27. All sorted populations exceeded 98% purity. PBMCs were separated immediately by Lymphoprep density gradient centrifugation and were stained directly, without being cultured. Samples were stained and sorted in pairs, with one healthy donor and one patient per experiment, so that batch effects were minimized. The High Capacity cDNA Reverse Transcription Kit was used to reverse transcribe all of the isolated RNA, meaning that expressed TCRB transcripts were what got sequenced. Survey-depth immunoSEQ sequencing was performed on stem cell-like memory T cell samples, with an average of about 940,000 total reads per sample. After sorted cells were lysed in RLT buffer, RNA was extracted with DNase-treated RNeasy Micro or Mini kits, with the choice depending on cell number. To prevent cross-contamination, every cell subset was processed on its own, while patient and healthy donor samples were processed together. Using the immunoSEQ multiplex PCR, TCRB sequences were amplified from cDNA into 87-bp fragments spanning the CDR3 region. The amplicons were sequenced using the Illumina HiSeq platform. Regarding the original processing steps: Synthetic template baselines were used to correct PCR bias computationally, reads within Hamming distance 2 were collapsed, and singletons that could not be merged were discarded. By aligning reads against IMGT, V, D and J genes, CDR3 length, and insertions or deletions at six rearrangement sites were assigned. Clonotype counts were normalized to sorted cell number within each subset before computing true diversity and Gini coefficients with the tcR R package. The overlap coefficient, calculated on TCRB nucleotide sequences, was used to measure repertoire sharing. Sourced from immuneACCESS, this table was stored by TCRdb with only in-frame sequences that have V and J called. A share of the clones is absent; for the studies checked, an unresolved V gene accounts for under half, and the remainder has no known explanation. The V and J calls and clone size come from that table; D and trimming were worked out from the DNA. A total of some 100,000 clones appear in this sample, about 40% of them only once. Roughly 0.07% of the sample is taken by the ten largest.

What the work shows at the level of the full study, not this receptor alone: Because the HLA sub-analyses included only small numbers of individuals, any influence of HLA type on TCRB rearrangement was left unresolved. Shorter templates might be favored by PCR, yet because patient and control samples were amplified and corrected together, any such skew would affect both groups equally. Naive, central memory and regulatory TCRB repertoires appeared more similar among patients than among healthy donors. A moderate but significant shortening of TCRB CDR3 length was observed in type 1 diabetes patients in all four CD4+ subsets. Fewer insertions and more nucleotide deletions at VDJ recombination sites were observed in patients with type 1 diabetes, implying thymic rearrangement abnormalities. Sequencing cDNA rather than genomic DNA could over-represent highly expressing activated cells, although activation and CD3 levels did not differ between groups.

Here the chain combines TRBV27 and TRBJ1-2; 7 central nucleotides agree with TRBD1. The clonotype originates from a woman younger than 35 in good health. Sequencing was done on a sample of stem cell memory CD4+ T cells from blood. Interpreted using the paper, the cell subset or site label stands for: stem cell-like memory CD4+ T cells. Here is the DNA: TGTGCCAGCAGTTCACAGGGGTGGAACTATGGCTACACCTTC. The resulting protein is CASSSQGWNYGYTF.